This entry lists 4 T cell receptor beta chains sequenced from one sample in a study of long-term antiretroviral therapy in people with HIV (dated by TCRdb to 2022 to 2024). The immunoSEQ hsTCRB v3.0 assay was used at survey level resolution to sequence the TRB variable region. The source is immuneACCESS, and TCRdb retained only in-frame sequences with V and J called. Part of the clones is not carried over; for the studies checked, unresolved V genes explain less than half of this, and the remainder is unexplained. The sample profile shows around 15,000 clones; roughly 88% of them were found once. 12% of the sample goes to the ten largest clones. This specimen was unsorted PBMCs, taken 0.7 years before starting antiretroviral therapy. Receptors were obtained from a man aged 50-60 years with HIV.

The rearrangement joins TRBV28 to TRBJ1-2; D not resolved. The CDR3 is made up of 12 amino acids. The germline gives CDR1 MDHEN, CDR2 SYDVKM. Deletions cut 8 bases from V and 1 base from J, with 8 bases between. The CDR3 loop is CASSTVNYGYTF. The CDR3 nucleotides are TGTGCCAGCTCCACGGTTAACTATGGCTACACCTTC.

This chain connects TRBV5-1 to TRBJ2-2; TRBD2 might be the D (5 bases). Germline V lookup: CDR1 SGHRS, CDR2 YFSETQ. This CDR3 is built from 14 residues. V lost 5 bases to trimming and J lost 2 bases, with 10 bases between them. CDR3 nucleotide sequence: TGCGCCAGCAGGGCGGGCGGCAACACCGGGGAGCTGTTTTTT. Amino acid sequence: CASRAGGNTGELFF. Full variable domain (missing parts from reference TRBV5-1 and TRBJ2-2): KAGVTQTPRYLIKTRGQQVTLSCSPISGHRSVSWYQQTPGQGLQFLFEYFSETQRNKGNFPGRFSGRQFSNSRSEMNVSTLELGDSALYLCASRAGGNTGELFFGEGSRLTVL.

By share, this clone ranks as large. The chain combines TRBV9 with TRBJ1-1; weak D call: TRBD1 (5 bases). From germline, CDR1 is SGDLS and CDR2 YYNGEE. The CDR3 length is 15 residues. Trimming removed 4 bases from V and 2 bases from J, with 15 bases in between. In nucleotides, the CDR3 is TGTGCCAGCAGCCCCTGGGGGGACGTAAACACTGAAGCTTTCTTT. Residues: CASSPWGDVNTEAFF.

V usage is TRBV7-3 and J usage is TRBJ1-2; 8 nucleotides match TRBD1. J was trimmed by 4 bases and V by 5 bases; bases with no gene match: 9. This CDR3 is 15 amino acids long. The germline V gene has CDR1 SGHTA and CDR2 FQGTGA. In nucleotides, the CDR3 is TGTGCCAGCAGCCCGGACAGGGCGTCAAGCTATGGCTACACCTTC. Protein: CASSPDRASSYGYTF.